The 12 T cell receptor beta chains below were found in one sample sequenced in a study of TIL therapy for anti-PD-1-resistant metastatic lung cancer (dated by TCRdb to the early 2020s). In light of the paper, this sample's time point label describes: pre-treatment sample, taken before nivolumab and TIL therapy. The baseline tumor samples were excised metastases, mostly pleural nodules or supraclavicular lymph nodes, taken from the same resection that was used to grow TIL. Using bias-controlled multiplex PCR with the immunoSEQ v3 hsTCRB kit, the TCR beta CDR3 regions were amplified from genomic DNA. Here the immuneACCESS table is served through TCRdb, limited to in-frame sequences with V and J called. Missing clones are a known gap in these copies; in checked studies unresolved V genes cover under half, and the rest lacks a known reason. Recorded for this sample are around 9,000 clones; 65% to 80% of them occurred a single time. 9.5% to 12% of the sample comes from the top ten.

The source was tumor tissue, collected at baseline. These receptors were obtained from a person aged 25 to 85 with non-small cell lung cancer.

This clone appeared once. The chain has TRBV7-6 and TRBJ2-2; D unresolved. The ends were cut back, 5 bases at V and 5 bases at J, with 12 bases in the middle. Germline CDR1 reads SGHVS; CDR2 reads FNYEAQ. The CDR3 sequence is 14 residues long. This CDR3 reads CASSPQEWTGELFF. CDR3 nucleotides: TGTGCCAGCAGCCCCCAGGAGTGGACCGGGGAGCTGTTTTTT.

The V gene is TRBV4-2, the J gene TRBJ2-7; TRBD2 matches 15 bases. Germline CDR1 is LGHNA and CDR2 is YNFKEQ. The CDR3 totals 16 residues. After removal of 1 base from V and 5 bases from J, the junction contained 3 bases not matched to a gene. The chain's CDR3 is CASSQGTSGGAHEQYF. CDR3 nucleotide sequence: TGTGCCAGCAGCCAAGGGACTAGCGGGGGGGCGCACGAGCAGTACTTC.

This chain connects TRBV28 to TRBJ2-3; 9 bases map to TRBD2. This CDR3 region has 15 residues. The junction had 9 bases not matched to a gene; V was cut back by 7 bases and J by 4 bases. Germline V gives CDR1 MDHEN, CDR2 SYDVKM. CDR3 sequence (DNA): TGTGCCAGCACCAGGCCGGGACTAGCATCAGATACGCAGTATTTT. This codes for CASTRPGLASDTQYF.

The V call is TRBV27, the J call TRBJ2-5; a weak D match, TRBD2 (5 bases). The V gene lost 6 bases and the J gene lost 4 bases, with 18 bases spanning the gap. Germline CDR1 MNHEY, CDR2 SMNVEV (reference sequence). The CDR3 spans 15 residues. CDR3 DNA: TGTGCCAGCAGCCGATTGGGAGTTTTGGGAGAGACCCAGTACTTC. Protein sequence: CASSRLGVLGETQYF.

CDR3 sequence: CASSQDFSLAYGSPLHF. The CDR3 DNA reads as TGCGCCAGCAGCCAAGATTTTTCTTTGGCCTACGGTTCACCCCTCCACTTT. The gene calls are TRBV4-1 and TRBJ1-6, with no clear D. The V end was cut by 0 bases, the J end by 9 bases, with 18 bases between. The CDR3 covers 17 residues. CDR1 MGHRA and CDR2 YSYEKL come from the germline V gene.

The rearrangement joins TRBV6-1 to TRBJ2-7; D is perhaps TRBD1 or TRBD2 (5 bases each). CDR1 and CDR2 (germline): MNHNS, SASEGT. Trimming left V 5 bases short and J 0 bases short, with 11 bases between. This CDR3 is built from 14 residues. This CDR3 is CASSRDRTSYEQYF. CDR3 bases: TGTGCCAGCAGTCGGGACCGGACCTCCTACGAGCAGTACTTC.

The chain employs TRBV29-1 and TRBJ2-3, with 15 bases matching TRBD2. With V trimmed by 4 bases and J by 4 bases, 12 bases remained unmatched. The CDR3 has 18 residues. Germline V gives CDR1 SQVTM, CDR2 ANQGSEA. CDR3 amino acids: CSVGQPRGLAGGSDTQYF. The CDR3 DNA is TGCAGCGTTGGGCAACCTAGGGGACTAGCGGGAGGTTCAGATACGCAGTATTTT.

The rearrangement uses TRBV6-1 and TRBJ1-5, with 9 bases identical to TRBD1. Trimming removed 3 bases from V and 1 base from J; junction bases left unmatched: 10. Germline-derived CDR1 and CDR2 are MNHNS and SASEGT. The CDR3 contains 18 residues. CDR3 residues: CASSDKTGGILSNQPQHF. CDR3 bases: TGTGCCAGCAGTGATAAGACAGGGGGAATTCTAAGCAATCAGCCCCAGCATTTT.

This clone was observed a handful of times. The V call is TRBV27, the J call TRBJ2-6, with D possibly matching TRBD1 (5 bases). This CDR3 spans 15 amino acids. The germline V gene has CDR1 MNHEY and CDR2 SMNVEV (reference sequence). V was clipped by 6 bases and J by 2 bases, with 11 bases between them. The CDR3 DNA sequence: TGTGCCAGCAGGACAGTTTCGACTGGGGCCAACGTCCTGACTTTC. It is translated as CASRTVSTGANVLTF.

The V and J genes are TRBV7-2 and TRBJ2-7; 10 bases agree with TRBD2. CDR3 size: 17 residues. Trimming at V came to 7 bases and at J to 4 bases, leaving 16 bases not matched to a gene. Germline CDR1 is SGHTA and CDR2 is FQGNSA. The CDR3: CASTPLRLSSGGYEQYF. The CDR3, as DNA: TGTGCCAGCACACCCTTAAGGTTGAGTAGCGGGGGGTACGAGCAGTACTTC.

DNA for the CDR3: TGTGCCAGCTCACCTATACAGGGGACGGGACAGCCCCAGCATTTT. Protein product: CASSPIQGTGQPQHF. J is TRBJ1-5 and V is TRBV18; 7 nucleotides line up with TRBD1. The ends lost 3 bases at V and 7 bases at J; junction bases unmatched: 9. The CDR3 covers 15 residues. The germline V gene has CDR1 KGHSH and CDR2 LQKENI.

This clone has a handful of counts. This chain uses TRBV7-9 with TRBJ2-1, with D uncertain. Germline lookup yields CDR1 SEHNR and CDR2 FQNEAQ (reference sequence). The CDR3 contains 15 residues. Trimming shortened V by 2 bases and J by 0 bases, and 8 bases separated the two germline ends. CDR3: CASSLWRVSYNEQFF. The CDR3 nucleotides read TGTGCCAGCAGCTTATGGCGCGTCTCCTACAATGAGCAGTTCTTC.